A single sample is the source of the 32 T cell receptor beta chains below, sequenced in a study of blood T cell repertoires in COVID-19 (dated by TCRdb to about 2020). Preparation of the library involved the immunoSEQ multiplex PCR assay. TCRdb limited this immuneACCESS table to in-frame rearrangements with V and J called. A share of clones is missing; checked studies link under half to unresolved V genes, and the rest is unexplained. This sample is represented by around 300,000 clones; around four fifths of them were singletons. The top ten clones comprise 7.5% to 10% of the sample. The sample taken for sequencing was peripheral blood. These receptors were obtained from a woman in her 50s who had recovered from COVID-19.

V is TRBV9 and J is TRBJ2-3; no clear D gene. The germline V gene encodes CDR1 SGDLS and CDR2 YYNGEE. The CDR3 covers 13 residues. Between the trimmed V and J ends, which lost 0 bases and 6 bases, there was a span of 8 bases. The CDR3 DNA follows: TGTGCCAGCAGCGTAGCCCCCGGTGATACGCAGTATTTT. It codes for CASSVAPGDTQYF. Together with reference TRBV9 and TRBJ2-3, the CDR3 gives the full variable domain: DSGVTQTPKHLITATGQRVTLRCSPRSGDLSVYWYQQSLDQGLQFLIQYYNGEERAKGNILERFSAQQFPDLHSELNLSSLELGDSALYFCASSVAPGDTQYFGPGTRLTVL.

This clone appeared once. The chain is built from TRBV5-5 and TRBJ1-4; D may be TRBD1 (5 bases). V was shortened by 1 base and J by 3 bases, with 19 bases between the two germline ends. In germline, CDR1 is SGHKS, CDR2 YYEKEE (reference sequence). CDR3 size: 18 residues. CDR3 amino acids: CASSLRAAGMGSNEKLFF. The DNA for the CDR3 is TGTGCCAGCAGCTTGAGGGCAGCAGGGATGGGGTCTAATGAAAAACTGTTTTTT.

The chain links TRBV28 to TRBJ2-2; 7 bases fit TRBD1. The length of the CDR3 is 15 residues. Germline V gives CDR1 MDHEN, CDR2 SYDVKM. The V and J ends lost 5 bases and 7 bases, in that order; junction bases with no gene match: 10. The CDR3 DNA sequence: TGTGCCAGCAGTCAGTCGACAGGGCGGGTCGGGGAGCTGTTTTTT. Translated, it gives CASSQSTGRVGELFF.

The rearrangement links TRBV13 to TRBJ2-7; 7 positions match TRBD2. Germline CDR1 and CDR2: PRHDT and FYEKMQ (reference sequence). The CDR3 is 14 residues long. Trimming took 4 bases from V and 7 from J; bases not matched to a gene: 10. The CDR3 DNA is TGTGCCAGCAGCTCGCACCTCGGGGGAGGGGAGCAGTACTTC. Protein product: CASSSHLGGGEQYF. The full variable domain, in which reference TRBV13 and TRBJ2-7 provide the parts outside the CDR3, is AAGVIQSPRHLIKEKRETATLKCYPIPRHDTVYWYQQGPGQDPQFLISFYEKMQSDKGSIPDRFSAQQFSDYHSELNMSSLELGDSALYFCASSSHLGGGEQYFGPGTRLTVT.

The V and J genes are TRBV5-1 and TRBJ2-1; 10 bases agree with TRBD2. CDR1 is SGHRS, CDR2 YFSETQ, per germline. CDR3 length equals 16 residues. Trimming took 3 bases from V and 8 from J; bases not matched to a gene: 11. The DNA of the CDR3 is TGCGCCAGCAGCTCTATCACTAGCGGGACTGTGGATGAGCAGTTCTTC. Encoded protein: CASSSITSGTVDEQFF.

V usage is TRBV7-3 and J usage is TRBJ2-7; TRBD1 matches at 9 bases. Germline trimming cut 4 bases from V and 3 bases from J; bases unmatched to any gene: 7. The V gene's germline CDR1 is SGHTA and CDR2 FQGTGA. This CDR3 contains 15 residues. The CDR3 coding sequence is TGTGCCAGCAGCTATCAGGCGGGACAGGGCTACGAGCAGTACTTC. Translated, it gives CASSYQAGQGYEQYF.

The chain uses TRBV19 and TRBJ1-4; D possibly corresponds to TRBD1 (5 bases). The CDR3 is 15 residues long. Trimming cost V 7 bases and J 5 bases, with 17 bases left between them. CDR1 is LNHDA, CDR2 SQIVND, per germline (reference sequence). The CDR3: CASNQGVPRNEKLFF. CDR3 nucleotides: TGTGCCAGTAATCAGGGCGTACCGCGGAATGAAAAACTGTTTTTT.

This clone has a handful of counts. The chain carries TRBV6-2 or TRBV6-3 and TRBJ2-3; the match to TRBD2 covers 8 bases. CDR1 is MNHEY, CDR2 SVGEGT, per germline. The CDR3 consists of 13 residues. The junction had 5 bases not matched to a gene; V was cut back by 8 bases and J by 4 bases. The CDR3 coding sequence is TGTGCCAGCCGTTCACTAGCGGCAGATACGCAGTATTTT. Its translation is CASRSLAADTQYF.

CDR3 loop: CASSQPPGENITDTQYF. The CDR3 DNA is TGCGCCAGCAGTCAACCCCCAGGGGAGAACATCACAGATACGCAGTATTTT. This chain joins TRBV23-1 and TRBJ2-3, with D possibly matching TRBD1 (6 bases). Being an ORF, TRBV23-1 has a function that is uncertain. The CDR3 has 17 amino acids. Trimming left V 2 bases short and J 2 bases short, with 17 bases between.

This chain uses TRBV29-1 with TRBJ1-5; no clear D gene. The CDR3 sequence is 13 residues long. Per germline, CDR1 SQVTM and CDR2 ANQGSEA. V lost 7 bases, J lost 0 bases, and 10 bases lay in between. The CDR3 bases are TGCAGCGCCCAGGAATATAGCAATCAGCCCCAGCATTTT. It specifies CSAQEYSNQPQHF.

This clone was detected only a few times. The chain carries TRBV28 and TRBJ2-7; D might be TRBD2 (6 bases). Trimming took 6 bases from V and 4 from J, leaving 22 bases between them. The CDR3 consists of 16 residues. In germline, CDR1 is MDHEN, CDR2 SYDVKM. The CDR3 here is CASRAPRRDKIYEQYF. The DNA for the CDR3 is TGTGCCAGCAGAGCCCCCCGGCGGGATAAAATATACGAGCAGTACTTC.

The chain joins TRBV4-1 to TRBJ2-2, with D perhaps matching TRBD1 (5 bases). The CDR3 has 14 amino acids. The germline V and J ends were trimmed by 8 bases and 2 bases, with 12 bases remaining between them. Germline V lookup: CDR1 MGHRA, CDR2 YSYEKL. The CDR3 coding sequence is TGCGCCAGCGGTACAGGTTTTAACACCGGGGAGCTGTTTTTT. It encodes CASGTGFNTGELFF.

J is TRBJ1-1 and V is TRBV12-3 or TRBV12-4; the D is unclear. Between the trimmed V and J ends, which lost 8 bases and 7 bases, there was a span of 11 bases. CDR3 length: 11 amino acids. CDR3 amino acids: CASPGENEAFF. As DNA, the CDR3 is TGTGCCAGCCCCGGGGAAAATGAAGCTTTCTTT.

The J gene is TRBJ1-4, the V gene TRBV4-3, with D possibly TRBD1 on 6 matching bases. The CDR3 is 12 amino acids. Per the germline V gene, CDR1 is LGHNA and CDR2 is YSLEER. V lost 2 bases, J lost 10 bases, and 8 bases lay in between. CDR3 coding DNA: TGCGCCAGCAGCCAAAGGGGGGGAAAACTGTTTTTT. Its translation is CASSQRGGKLFF.

V is TRBV5-5 and J is TRBJ1-6, with 10 bases lining up with TRBD1. Losses at the gene ends were 4 bases for V and 10 bases for J; bases not matched to a gene: 8. There are 15 residues in the CDR3. The V gene's germline CDR1 is SGHKS and CDR2 YYEKEE (reference sequence). CDR3 region: CASSPVDRGQSPLHF. The CDR3, as DNA: TGTGCCAGCAGCCCTGTAGACAGGGGGCAATCACCCCTCCACTTT. The variable domain in full, with the rest retrieved from reference TRBV5-5 and TRBJ1-6, is DAGVTQSPTHLIKTRGQQVTLRCSPISGHKSVSWYQQVLGQGPQFIFQYYEKEERGRGNFPDRFSARQFPNYSSELNVNALLLGDSALYLCASSPVDRGQSPLHFGNGTRLTVT.

The J gene is TRBJ2-1, the V gene TRBV7-2; 7 nucleotides align to TRBD1. The CDR3 consists of 16 residues. In germline, CDR1 is SGHTA, CDR2 FQGNSA. Trimming at V came to 1 base and at J to 5 bases, leaving 8 bases not matched to a gene. CDR3 in amino acids: CASSLVGRGYDNEQFF. The CDR3 nucleotides are TGTGCCAGCAGCTTAGTCGGCAGGGGGTATGACAATGAGCAGTTCTTC.

The rearrangement uses TRBV10-2 and TRBJ1-5, with 7 bases identical to TRBD1. The CDR3 is made up of 15 amino acids. Germline V gives CDR1 WSHSY, CDR2 SAAADI. The V gene end was trimmed by 3 bases and the J gene end by 6 bases; junction bases not matched to a gene: 8. CDR3 coding DNA: TGCGCCAGCAGTGATGGACAGGAAAGAGGTCAGCCCCAGCATTTT. Its translation is CASSDGQERGQPQHF.

V gene TRBV6-2 or TRBV6-3 combines with J gene TRBJ2-6, with a tentative D call TRBD1 (5 bases). Trimming took 4 bases from V and 0 from J, leaving 10 bases between them. Germline assignment: CDR1 MNHEY and CDR2 SVGEGT. This CDR3 has 16 amino acids. The CDR3 spells CASSLDRSSGANVLTF. CDR3 sequence (DNA): TGTGCCAGCAGTTTAGACAGAAGCTCTGGGGCCAACGTCCTGACTTTC.

This clone was detected once. This chain uses TRBV7-3 with TRBJ1-2; no reliable D call. The germline V gene has CDR1 SGHTA and CDR2 FQGTGA. The V end lost 1 base, the J end lost 8 bases, and 11 bases lay between the germline ends. The CDR3 consists of 13 residues. The CDR3 DNA reads as TGTGCCAGCAGCTTAAACCCCACCGGGGGCTACACCTTC. Its protein is CASSLNPTGGYTF.

The CDR3 spells CATRGNYGYTF. The CDR3 DNA reads as TGTGCCACCCGGGGGAACTATGGCTACACCTTC. The gene calls are TRBV7-9 and TRBJ1-2, with D perhaps matching TRBD1 (5 bases). This CDR3 has 11 residues. Trimming shortened V by 10 bases and J by 2 bases, and 8 bases separated the two germline ends. Germline values: CDR1 SEHNR, CDR2 FQNEAQ (reference sequence).

This clone was seen a few times. This chain links TRBV18 with TRBJ1-2; TRBD1 is a possible D gene (5 bases). The V end was cut by 1 base, the J end by 4 bases, with 13 bases between. The CDR3 contains 15 residues. Germline CDR1 KGHSH, CDR2 LQKENI. The CDR3 DNA is TGTGCCAGCTCACCACATCAGGGTCTTCTCTATGGCTACACCTTC. It codes for CASSPHQGLLYGYTF. The full variable domain, its missing parts supplied by reference TRBV18 and TRBJ1-2, is NAGVMQNPRHLVRRRGQEARLRCSPMKGHSHVYWYRQLPEEGLKFMVYLQKENIIDESGMPKERFSAEFPKEGPSILRIQQVVRGDSAAYFCASSPHQGLLYGYTFGSGTRLTVV.

The V call is TRBV27, the J call TRBJ2-1; a possible D gene is TRBD2 (7 bases). CDR1 and CDR2 from the germline V gene are MNHEY and SMNVEV (reference sequence). The CDR3 is 15 amino acids. V dropped 6 bases and J dropped 6 bases, with 18 bases sitting between them. The CDR3 spells CASRDSGLGGNEQFF. CDR3 bases: TGTGCCAGCAGGGACTCAGGACTAGGGGGCAATGAGCAGTTCTTC.

The J gene is TRBJ1-5, the V gene TRBV28, with 11 positions matching TRBD1. This CDR3 is built from 18 residues. The V gene end was trimmed by 5 bases and the J gene end by 0 bases; junction bases not matched to a gene: 9. Germline CDR1 and CDR2: MDHEN and SYDVKM. Here the CDR3 reads CASSPTLGTGGSNQPQHF. For the CDR3, the DNA is TGTGCCAGCAGTCCAACCCTCGGGACAGGGGGTAGCAATCAGCCCCAGCATTTT.

The J gene is TRBJ2-3, the V gene TRBV5-1; 9 nucleotides align to TRBD2. Germline-derived CDR1 and CDR2 are SGHRS and YFSETQ. This CDR3 has 16 amino acids. Germline trimming cut 4 bases from V and 6 bases from J; bases unmatched to any gene: 12. CDR3 in DNA: TGCGCCAGCAGCCGAAATGACAACAGCGGGGGGGATACGCAGTATTTT. Protein sequence: CASSRNDNSGGDTQYF.

V gene TRBV30 combines with J gene TRBJ1-5, with unresolved D. V was cut by 0 bases and J by 1 base, with 16 bases left in between. The CDR3 totals 17 residues. CDR1 and CDR2 from the germline V gene are GTSNPN and SVGIG (reference sequence). The CDR3 region is CAWSVQASGNSNQPQHF. In DNA, the CDR3 is TGTGCCTGGAGTGTACAAGCGTCGGGGAACAGCAATCAGCCCCAGCATTTT.

The genes are TRBV7-2 and TRBJ2-5, with D perhaps matching TRBD2 (5 bases). The CDR3 consists of 17 residues. Germline loops: CDR1 SGHTA, CDR2 FQGNSA. Deletions cut 1 base from V and 5 bases from J, with 20 bases between. The CDR3: CASSLGIGLAGMETQYF. CDR3 sequence (DNA): TGTGCCAGCAGCTTAGGGATAGGGCTAGCCGGCATGGAGACCCAGTACTTC.

V is TRBV6-5 and J is TRBJ2-1, with TRBD2 matching 9 bases. J gave up 9 bases and V 4 bases, and 13 bases lay outside the gene matches. This CDR3 has 16 amino acids. Germline V gene lookup returns CDR1 MNHEY and CDR2 SVGAGI. The CDR3 reads CASSLTLAGSFSEQFF. CDR3 bases: TGTGCCAGCAGTTTGACGCTAGCGGGGTCGTTCTCTGAGCAGTTCTTC.

This chain's CDR3 is CASSLLGTSGGAYNEQFF. In nucleotides, the CDR3 is TGTGCCAGCAGCTTATTAGGGACTAGCGGAGGGGCCTACAATGAGCAGTTCTTC. This rearrangement joins TRBV7-3 to TRBJ2-1; TRBD2 agrees at 11 bases. Germline V lookup: CDR1 SGHTA, CDR2 FQGTGA. V was pared by 2 bases and J by 2 bases, with 8 bases of the junction left unmatched. The CDR3 has 18 amino acids.

This sequence joins TRBV6-2 or TRBV6-3 and TRBJ1-2, with D possibly TRBD1 on 5 matching bases. This CDR3 comprises 14 residues. Per the germline V gene, CDR1 is MNHEY and CDR2 is SVGEGT. Trimming removed 0 bases from V and 6 bases from J, with 11 bases in between. CDR3 loop: CASSYSGRVDGYTF. The CDR3 nucleotides are TGTGCCAGCAGTTACTCAGGCAGGGTAGATGGCTACACCTTC.

This clone was seen a few times. The genes are TRBV7-8 and TRBJ2-1, with TRBD2 matching 8 bases. V trimming: 1 base; J trimming: 9 bases; junction bases outside the gene matches: 11. CDR1 and CDR2 from the germline V gene are SGHVS and FQNEAQ. CDR3 length: 16 amino acids. CDR3 sequence (DNA): TGTGCCAGCAGCTTAGTTGGAGCGGGGGCCCGGGGTGAGCAGTTCTTC. Protein sequence: CASSLVGAGARGEQFF.

The V gene is TRBV11-2, the J gene TRBJ2-5; TRBD2 matches 15 bases. Germline CDR1 reads SGHAT; CDR2 reads FQNNGV. The CDR3 spans 19 residues. V shed 0 bases, J shed 1 base, and the junction held 6 bases outside the gene matches. The CDR3 DNA follows: TGTGCCAGCAGCTTAGATGGACTAGCGGGGGGGATAATCCAAGAGACCCAGTACTTC. Translating it yields CASSLDGLAGGIIQETQYF.

The genes are TRBV3-1 (or the pseudogene TRBV3-2) and TRBJ1-2; no clear D. The length of the CDR3 is 13 residues. CDR1 and CDR2 (germline): LGHDT, YNNKEL (reference sequence). V lost 4 bases to trimming and J lost 5 bases, with 11 bases between them. The CDR3 DNA reads TGTGCCAGCAGCCGACACCTGAGATATGGCTACACCTTC. Residues: CASSRHLRYGYTF.